Listed below are T cell receptor beta chains from one sample, sequenced in a study of blood T cell repertoires in COVID-19. The method was immunoSEQ multiplex PCR; TCRdb's version includes in-frame clones alone and lacks a portion of them. This sample has 80,000 to 130,000 clones; just over 90% occur once, and the top ten carry 0.97%. The sequenced sample was peripheral blood. The receptors were sampled from a man aged 60 to 75 with acute or convalescent COVID-19. Each CDR3 is given with its conserved first and last residue. The D gene is left open where the match is weak. Clone size is stated in some rows and not others, as once, few, many or a class when expanded.

size	D	V	J	CDR3	DNA
.	.	TRBV5-5	TRBJ2-7	CASSFEQGPYEQYF	TGTGCCAGCAGCTTTGAACAGGGCCCCTACGAGCAGTACTTC
.	TRBD1	TRBV28	TRBJ1-2	CASSLGQVNYGYTF	TGTGCCAGCAGTTTGGGACAGGTTAACTATGGCTACACCTTC
.	.	TRBV7-3	TRBJ1-1	CASSPRGGGTEAFF	TGTGCCAGCAGCCCCAGGGGTGGTGGCACTGAAGCTTTCTTT
.	.	TRBV5-1	TRBJ1-5	CASSETVNQPQHF	TGCGCCAGCAGCGAGACAGTTAATCAGCCCCAGCATTTT
.	.	TRBV19	TRBJ2-1	CASSIRDSYNEQFF	TGTGCCAGTAGTATCCGGGATTCGTACAATGAGCAGTTCTTC
once	TRBD1	TRBV24-1	TRBJ2-1	CATSDSRDRGGNEQFF	TGTGCCACCAGTGATTCCCGGGACAGGGGTGGGAATGAGCAGTTCTTC
.	.	TRBV30	TRBJ1-2	CAWKSDSTVFYGYTF	TGTGCCTGGAAAAGTGACAGCACCGTGTTCTATGGCTACACCTTC
.	.	TRBV9	TRBJ1-2	CASSVGGGEIYGYTF	TGTGCCAGCAGCGTAGGGGGAGGGGAGATCTATGGCTACACCTTC
.	TRBD1	TRBV6-5	TRBJ2-7	CASSYNPGTGYYEQYF	TGTGCCAGCAGTTACAACCCCGGGACAGGGTACTACGAGCAGTACTTC
once	TRBD1	TRBV28	TRBJ1-4	CASSPYRGLREKLFF	TGTGCCAGCAGTCCGTACAGGGGGCTGCGGGAAAAACTGTTTTTT
.	.	TRBV7-2	TRBJ2-2	CASSSTAADTGELFF	TGTGCCAGCAGCTCGACGGCGGCGGACACCGGGGAGCTGTTTTTT
.	TRBD2	TRBV7-3	TRBJ2-1	CASSSSGRAAAHEQFF	TGTGCCAGCAGTTCTAGCGGGAGGGCCGCGGCTCATGAGCAGTTCTTC
.	.	TRBV5-1	TRBJ1-1	CASTLGRLNTEAFF	TGCGCCAGCACCCTGGGGCGATTGAACACTGAAGCTTTCTTT
.	.	TRBV6-1	TRBJ1-3	CASSELQVGNTIYF	TGTGCCAGCAGTGAACTACAGGTGGGAAACACCATATATTTT
.	TRBD2	TRBV5-3	TRBJ2-5	CARSFVTSGRGEETQYF	TGTGCCAGAAGCTTTGTAACTAGCGGGAGGGGTGAAGAGACCCAGTACTTC
.	.	TRBV21-1	TRBJ1-5	CASSKGGSMLRMPQHF	TGTGCCAGCAGCAAGGGGGGTTCGATGCTACGGATGCCCCAGCATTTT
.	.	TRBV18	TRBJ2-7	CASSQLQGLDEQYF	TGTGCCAGCTCACAACTACAGGGTCTGGACGAGCAGTACTTC
once	.	TRBV7-8	TRBJ1-1	CASSLARAEAFF	TGTGCCAGCAGCTTAGCGCGGGCTGAAGCTTTCTTT
.	.	TRBV6-5	TRBJ1-4	CASGSRGATNEKLFF	TGTGCCAGCGGCAGTCGGGGGGCGACTAATGAAAAACTGTTTTTT
.	TRBD1	TRBV9	TRBJ2-1	CASSQGQGAYNEQFF	TGTGCCAGCAGCCAGGGACAGGGGGCCTACAATGAGCAGTTCTTC
once	TRBD1	TRBV19	TRBJ2-7	CASSAAGGLYEQYF	TGTGCCAGTAGTGCGGCAGGGGGCCTCTACGAGCAGTACTTC
.	.	TRBV19	TRBJ1-1	CASSIRGTEAFF	TGTGCCAGTAGCATCAGGGGCACTGAAGCTTTCTTT
.	TRBD1	TRBV5-6	TRBJ1-2	CASSLAWDSHGYTF	TGTGCCAGCAGCTTGGCCTGGGACAGTCACGGCTACACCTTC
few	TRBD2	TRBV5-1	TRBJ2-7	CASSSGLAGVFSSYEQYF	TGCGCCAGCAGCTCGGGACTAGCGGGAGTATTCAGCTCCTACGAGCAGTACTTC
few	TRBD1	TRBV27	TRBJ2-1	CASSTRSRDRVPHEQFF	TGTGCCAGCAGTACCAGATCCCGGGACAGGGTCCCACATGAGCAGTTCTTC